The entry below gives a single TCR beta chain sequence along with its context. Antigen specificity is unknown. The data were produced by immunoSEQ multiplex PCR, yet TCRdb's version contains in-frame clones alone and is incomplete. Here the sample spans 50,000 to 65,000 clones, roughly two thirds being singletons. V gave up 5 bases and J gave up 0 bases, with 2 bases separating them. This CDR3 is built from 11 residues. Germline V gives CDR1 SGHNT, CDR2 YYREEE (reference sequence). The entry originates in a study of a mutant IDH1 vaccine in newly diagnosed glioma. Time point described: week 47, end of study. The vaccine gave 300 ug of a 20-mer mutant IDH1 peptide subcutaneously per dose.

The chain couples TRBV5-4 to TRBJ1-1; no reliable D call. Sequencing used peripheral blood mononuclear cells (PBMCs), obtained from a glioma patient whose treatment included an IDH1 peptide vaccine. This clonotype originated in a man aged 35 to 55 with glioma. Some clones in this sample may be carry-over from other donors' samples. The CDR3 sequence is CASSMNTEAFF. CDR3 DNA: TGTGCCAGCAGTATGAACACTGAAGCTTTCTTT.